The entry below gives a single T cell receptor (beta chain) sequence along with its context. As originally analysed: Amplifying reference gene primers gave estimates of nucleated cell counts. TCRdb's copy holds only in-frame clones and misses some; the assay was immunoSEQ multiplex PCR. Clonal size and the V and J genes are those of that table, whereas D and trimming came from the DNA. The sample lists about 120,000 clones; 80% to 85% were seen once. The data derive from a study of blood T cell repertoires in COVID-19. Study-level background: The United States, Italy and Spain were the sources of the acute and convalescent COVID-19 samples.

This TCR derives from a man aged 70 or older with acute or convalescent COVID-19. Material for sequencing was peripheral blood.

CDR3 amino acids: CSGGQGTGELFF. The DNA for the CDR3 is TGCAGCGGAGGACAGGGGACCGGGGAGCTGTTTTTT. This chain connects TRBV29-1 to TRBJ2-2, with TRBD1 matching over 9 bases. This CDR3 has 12 amino acids. The trim removed 7 bases at V and 5 bases at J, leaving 2 bases unmatched. In germline, CDR1 is SQVTM, CDR2 ANQGSEA.